This TCR beta chain was sequenced in a study of blood T cell repertoires in COVID-19 (dated by TCRdb to 2018 to 2020). General notes on the study: Collaborator samples came from the United States, Italy and Spain and covered acute and convalescent phases of COVID-19. Samples came from the ongoing ImmuneRACE study (first 160 participants) plus 1,254 subjects from 6 global collaborators. A de-identified subject ID, COVID-19 status, age in years and sex were almost always included in the sample metadata. Subjects who had been exposed to COVID-19, were actively infected with it, or had recovered from it provided the deeply sampled blood TCRbeta repertoires that made up the dataset. The repertoires were released in a freely available public database meant as a resource for research on the immune response to SARS-CoV-2. Where HLA class I and class II types were available, the types were taken from metadata supplied by the sample provider, not from assay-based typing. The prospective study material was composed of cDNA or gDNA derived from T cells, B-cell-depleted T cells, or PBMCs.

V has 5 bases trimmed and J has 4 bases trimmed; junction bases matching no gene number 6. Taken from cysteine to phenylalanine, the CDR3 has 14 residues. Only the CDR3 DNA stays, 42 bases, in frame from base 1. The germline V gene gives CDR1 as MGHRA and CDR2 as YSYEKL. Points the paper makes about the study in general: The amount of clinical and demographic metadata varied by source and participant and was provided uncurated.

The immunoSEQ Assay, a bias-controlled multiplex PCR, was used to amplify TCRbeta CDR3 regions from genomic DNA. The authors' pipeline ran thus. Nucleated cell counts per sample were estimated from amplification of reference gene primers within the assay. Sequence reads were collapsed and filtered to measure the absolute abundance of every unique TCRbeta CDR3 rearrangement. Productive Simpson clonality was computed per sample as the square root of Simpson's diversity index over productive rearrangements. TCRdb provides this immuneACCESS table in a form limited to in-frame rearrangements. Some clones are lacking; in checked studies, under half of them reflect an unresolved V gene, and why the rest are absent is not known. From that table come the V and J calls and clone size; the DNA was used to work out D and trimming. The sample table records about 440,000 clones; around 89% of these occur just once. The top ten clonotypes cover around 4.4% of the sample.

With regard to this clone: Its target antigen remains unknown. There are no base qualities to consult, and no much larger clone falls within one base.

Whole blood was collected in K2EDTA tubes by collaborating institutions according to the institutions' own protocols. For TCRbeta analysis, collaborator samples were shipped as frozen whole blood, as isolated PBMCs, or as DNA extracted from either sample type. Sequenced sample: peripheral blood. The receptor chain draws on TRBV4-1 and TRBJ2-3; 7 bases in the junction line up with TRBD1. The receptor was isolated from a woman between 25 and 40 years old with acute or convalescent COVID-19. The nucleotides are TGCGCCAGCAGCGACAGGGTAGGGTCAGATACGCAGTATTTT. Its amino acids are CASSDRVGSDTQYF.